The next 14 T cell receptor beta chains were all read from a single sample in a study of T cells after yellow fever vaccination. Each CDR3 protein gets one entry after TCRdb re-called the 5' RACE reads with MiXCR. This sample has some 600,000 distinct CDR3 sequences, with around a sixth found just once. The sample consisted of PBMCs, taken around 5 days after the first yellow fever vaccination. These receptors were obtained from a man between 18 and 35 years old who received the YFV17D yellow fever vaccine.

J is TRBJ2-3 and V is TRBV12-3 or TRBV12-4; the D gene could be TRBD1 or TRBD2 (5 bases each). Trimming removed 6 bases from V and 0 bases from J, with 10 bases in between. The CDR3 extends over 14 amino acids. CDR3 bases: TGTGCCAGCAGGCCGGGACGGAGCACAGATACGCAGTATTTT. Encoded protein: CASRPGRSTDTQYF.

The chain uses TRBV27 and TRBJ2-4; possibly TRBD1 or TRBD2 for D (7 bases each). Per germline, CDR1 MNHEY and CDR2 SMNVEV (reference sequence). Trimming took 2 bases from V and 1 from J, leaving 24 bases between them. The CDR3 runs 20 residues. As DNA, the CDR3 is TGTGCCAGCAGTTTAAGCCCCGCAGGGGGGGCGTTAGGTGCCAAAAACATTCAGTACTTC. This codes for CASSLSPAGGALGAKNIQYF.

This clonotype showed up many times. The rearrangement links TRBV7-9 to TRBJ2-1; 7 bases map to TRBD2. Per germline, CDR1 SEHNR and CDR2 FQNEAQ (reference sequence). V shed 4 bases, J shed 5 bases, and the junction held 11 bases outside the gene matches. This CDR3 contains 16 residues. CDR3: CASSSRGAGMNNEQFF. DNA of the CDR3: TGTGCCAGCAGCTCCCGGGGAGCGGGGATGAACAATGAGCAGTTCTTC.

Comment on this clonotype: A read error may be the cause here, since a much bigger clone is one base away. This chain links TRBV10-3 with TRBJ1-1; weak D call: TRBD1 (5 bases). V was shortened by 6 bases and J by 4 bases, with 24 bases between the two germline ends. This CDR3 is built from 17 residues. Per the germline V gene, CDR1 is ENHRY and CDR2 is SYGVKD. Here the CDR3 DNA reads TGTGCCATCAGAACCCTGACAAAGGCAGGGTGCGGCACTGAAGCTTTCTTT. Its protein is CAIRTLTKAGCGTEAFF.

This clonotype was detected a few times. The rearrangement joins TRBV18 to TRBJ1-2; 7 nucleotides align to TRBD1. CDR1 is KGHSH, CDR2 LQKENI, per germline. V was clipped by 3 bases and J by 0 bases; unmatched bases: 19. The CDR3 runs 20 residues. The CDR3 loop reads CASSPEDRYRGRIANYGYTF. The CDR3 nucleotides read TGTGCCAGCTCACCGGAGGATCGATACAGGGGTCGGATAGCTAACTATGGCTACACCTTC.

In this sample, this clonotype turned up a few times. V gene TRBV4-1 combines with J gene TRBJ2-5; no definite D call. V was trimmed by 7 bases and J by 9 bases, leaving 24 bases between them. This CDR3 is 15 amino acids long. Germline-derived CDR1 and CDR2 are MGHRA and YSYEKL. The CDR3 DNA is TGCGCCAGCAACTCCCCGAATGATGCCCAAGTGCCCCAGTACTTC. Amino acids: CASNSPNDAQVPQYF.

The gene calls are TRBV2 and TRBJ2-1, with TRBD1 identical over 10 bases. The CDR3 sequence is 15 residues long. The V segment lost 6 bases and the J segment 4 bases; nucleotides outside the gene matches: 6. The germline V gene encodes CDR1 SNHLY and CDR2 FYNNEI. The CDR3, as DNA: TGTGCCAGCAGGGGGGACAGGGGTTCGTACAATGAGCAGTTCTTC. The encoded protein is CASRGDRGSYNEQFF.

This clonotype was counted a few times. The rearrangement links TRBV10-2 to TRBJ2-7, with 8 bases fitting TRBD1. CDR1 is WSHSY, CDR2 SAAADI, per germline. The J segment lost 3 bases and the V segment lost 4 bases, leaving 5 bases of the junction unmatched. This CDR3 spans 14 amino acids. The CDR3 DNA follows: TGCGCCAGCAGTGTGTACGGGACAGGCTACGAGCAGTACTTC. This gives the protein CASSVYGTGYEQYF.

The chain carries TRBV18 and TRBJ2-7, with TRBD1 matching 7 bases. Germline CDR1 and CDR2: KGHSH and LQKENI. The CDR3 spans 15 residues. With 3 bases clipped from V and 3 bases from J, the junction kept 8 bases outside the gene matches. CDR3 protein: CASSPTPQGDYEQYV. CDR3 DNA sequence: TGTGCCAGCTCACCCACCCCCCAGGGGGACTACGAGCAGTACGTC.

The rearrangement joins TRBV6-5 to TRBJ2-3, with 12 bases fitting TRBD2. With 0 bases clipped from V and 4 bases from J, the junction kept 5 bases outside the gene matches. The CDR3 runs to 17 residues. Germline V gene sequence: CDR1 MNHEY, CDR2 SVGAGI. The CDR3 coding sequence is TGTGCCAGCAGTTACTCCCACCTAGCGGGGGGGCCAGATACGCAGTATTTT. The encoded protein is CASSYSHLAGGPDTQYF.

The rearrangement links TRBV5-6 to TRBJ1-2, with D unresolved. V dropped 4 bases and J dropped 4 bases, with 23 bases sitting between them. The V gene's germline CDR1 is SGHDT and CDR2 YYEEEE. The CDR3 runs 17 residues. The CDR3 here is CASSLPTRPVYGYGYTF. In DNA form, the CDR3 reads TGTGCCAGCAGCCTCCCGACAAGGCCGGTTTACGGCTATGGCTACACCTTC.

This chain links TRBV2 with TRBJ2-3, with TRBD2 matching over 9 bases. CDR3 length equals 15 residues. Germline values: CDR1 SNHLY, CDR2 FYNNEI. The J segment lost 3 bases and the V segment lost 6 bases, leaving 7 bases of the junction unmatched. CDR3 in amino acids: CASRAASGTTDTQYF. CDR3 DNA: TGTGCCAGCAGGGCCGCTAGCGGGACGACAGATACGCAGTATTTT.

The chain links TRBV9 to TRBJ1-2; D remains unclear. The CDR3 is made up of 15 amino acids. Trimming shortened V by 4 bases and J by 2 bases, and 15 bases separated the two germline ends. Germline V gene lookup returns CDR1 SGDLS and CDR2 YYNGEE. The chain's CDR3 is CASSPDKRQNYGYTF. DNA of the CDR3: TGTGCCAGCAGCCCCGATAAGCGGCAAAACTATGGCTACACCTTC.

This chain joins TRBV6-1 and TRBJ1-2; TRBD1 aligns across 9 bases. V dropped 5 bases and J dropped 4; count of bases not matched to a gene: 5. The CDR3 has 14 amino acids. Germline V gene lookup returns CDR1 MNHNS and CDR2 SASEGT. The CDR3 reads CASSRDREGYGYTF. Written as DNA, the CDR3 is TGTGCCAGCAGTCGGGACAGGGAGGGCTATGGCTACACCTTC.